This paragraph covers one T cell receptor beta chain sequence. The sample originates from a study of blood T cell repertoires in COVID-19. Study in general: Sites across the United States, Italy and Spain contributed samples from acute and convalescent COVID-19. Sources were T cells, B-cell-depleted T cells, or PBMCs; the material itself was cDNA or gDNA.

This CDR3 has 14 residues. Germline CDR1 is LGHDT and CDR2 is YNNKEL (reference sequence). V lost 6 bases and J lost 3; bases outside the gene matches: 7. In Seattle, patients joined the study during active infection and were tracked longitudinally. As originally analysed: The assay estimated nucleated cells by amplifying reference gene primers. TCRdb's table, derived via immunoSEQ multiplex PCR, lists solely in-frame clones and lacks some. The V and J calls and the clone size are those of that table, but D and trimming were determined from the DNA. The repertoire has roughly 400,000 clones, roughly 86% of them found once; the top ten carry roughly 2.1%.

The sample was peripheral blood. This chain joins TRBV3-1 (or the pseudogene TRBV3-2) and TRBJ2-5, with TRBD1 matching 7 bases. This receptor was obtained from a woman aged 60 to 75 with COVID-19, enrolled during active disease. The CDR3 coding sequence is TGTGCCAGCAGAACCCGGGACAGAGAAGAGACCCAGTACTTC. Translating gives CASRTRDREETQYF.